The rows below give T cell receptor beta chains drawn from one sample of a study of human T cells and chemical hapten exposure. Via MiXCR, TCRdb re-called the RACE reads, giving one row per CDR3 protein. The repertoire holds approximately 97,000 distinct CDR3 sequences, with about an eighth as singletons. Sequencing used whole blood, obtained in connection with sensitization to the hapten diphenylcyclopropenone (DPC). These TCRs come from a woman in her forties with alopecia areata. Some clones in this sample may be carry-over from other donors' samples. CDR3s include the opening cysteine and the closing phenylalanine or tryptophan. Fields, in order: clone size, V gene, D gene, J gene, CDR3 protein, CDR3 DNA. The D gene is left open where the match is weak. Expanded clones get a size class; other rows say once, few or many, or leave the size out.

clone_size: NA
v_call: TRBV25-1
d_call: TRBD2
j_call: TRBJ2-1
cdr3_aa: CASSGTSGRNEQFF
cdr3_nt: TGTGCCAGCAGCGGGACTAGCGGCCGCAATGAGCAGTTCTTC

clone_size: NA
v_call: TRBV7-2
d_call: NA
j_call: TRBJ2-4
cdr3_aa: CASSSHQFTRLNIQYF
cdr3_nt: TGTGCCAGCAGCTCCCATCAGTTCACCCGCTTAAACATTCAGTACTTC

clone_size: few
v_call: TRBV5-4
d_call: TRBD2
j_call: TRBJ2-1
cdr3_aa: CASSFRRRGDEQFF
cdr3_nt: TGTGCCAGCAGCTTTCGGCGGCGGGGGGATGAGCAGTTCTTC

clone_size: once
v_call: TRBV12-3/TRBV12-4
d_call: TRBD1
j_call: TRBJ1-2
cdr3_aa: CASRGQGRNYGYTF
cdr3_nt: TGTGCCAGCCGGGGACAGGGAAGGAACTATGGCTACACCTTC

clone_size: few
v_call: TRBV29-1
d_call: TRBD2
j_call: TRBJ2-1
cdr3_aa: CSVEGGGRAYNEQFF
cdr3_nt: TGCAGCGTTGAAGGGGGCGGGAGGGCGTACAATGAGCAGTTCTTC

clone_size: many
v_call: TRBV30
d_call: TRBD1
j_call: TRBJ1-5
cdr3_aa: CAWSEGTGYQPQHF
cdr3_nt: TGTGCCTGGAGTGAGGGGACAGGGTATCAGCCCCAGCATTTT

clone_size: many
v_call: TRBV12-3/TRBV12-4
d_call: NA
j_call: TRBJ1-3
cdr3_aa: CASSAKTGRSGTIYF
cdr3_nt: TGTGCCAGCAGTGCAAAGACAGGCCGGTCAGGCACCATATATTTT

clone_size: NA
v_call: TRBV20-1
d_call: TRBD2
j_call: TRBJ2-3
cdr3_aa: CSARGDVSGTQYF
cdr3_nt: TGCAGTGCTAGAGGGGATGTTAGCGGGACGCAGTATTTT

clone_size: NA
v_call: TRBV4-2
d_call: NA
j_call: TRBJ1-1
cdr3_aa: CASSQEGLEAFF
cdr3_nt: TGTGCCAGCAGCCAAGAGGGGCTTGAAGCTTTCTTT

clone_size: NA
v_call: TRBV6-6
d_call: NA
j_call: TRBJ1-2
cdr3_aa: CASRGHRVEDYGYTF
cdr3_nt: TGTGCCAGCCGAGGTCACAGGGTTGAAGACTATGGCTACACCTTC

clone_size: many
v_call: TRBV29-1
d_call: TRBD2
j_call: TRBJ2-1
cdr3_aa: CSAAPRRGGHNEQFF
cdr3_nt: TGCAGCGCGGCCCCCCGCCGGGGGGGGCACAATGAGCAGTTCTTC

clone_size: NA
v_call: TRBV20-1
d_call: TRBD2
j_call: TRBJ2-7
cdr3_aa: CSAAPGLAAYEQYF
cdr3_nt: TGCAGTGCTGCGCCGGGACTAGCTGCCTACGAGCAGTACTTC

clone_size: NA
v_call: TRBV20-1
d_call: TRBD2
j_call: TRBJ2-3
cdr3_aa: CSATGLAGGPRTDTQYF
cdr3_nt: TGCAGTGCTACCGGACTAGCGGGGGGCCCCCGCACAGATACGCAGTATTTT

clone_size: many
v_call: TRBV7-2
d_call: TRBD2
j_call: TRBJ2-7
cdr3_aa: CASSPRTSYAYEQYF
cdr3_nt: TGTGCCAGCAGCCCCCGGACTAGCTATGCCTACGAGCAGTACTTC

clone_size: NA
v_call: TRBV6-2/TRBV6-3
d_call: NA
j_call: TRBJ1-2
cdr3_aa: CASSYFPGPNYGYTF
cdr3_nt: TGTGCCAGCAGTTACTTCCCAGGACCAAACTATGGCTACACCTTC

clone_size: few
v_call: TRBV19
d_call: NA
j_call: TRBJ1-2
cdr3_aa: CASSMVQGSIYGYTF
cdr3_nt: TGTGCCAGTAGTATGGTCCAGGGTTCCATCTATGGCTACACCTTC

clone_size: few
v_call: TRBV7-7
d_call: NA
j_call: TRBJ2-5
cdr3_aa: CASSHSGGGETQYF
cdr3_nt: TGTGCTAGCAGCCATTCAGGGGGGGGTGAGACCCAGTACTTC

clone_size: many
v_call: TRBV7-6
d_call: NA
j_call: TRBJ2-5
cdr3_aa: CASSLAGAQETQYF
cdr3_nt: TGTGCCAGCAGCTTGGCAGGGGCTCAAGAGACCCAGTACTTC

clone_size: many
v_call: TRBV5-4
d_call: NA
j_call: TRBJ2-7
cdr3_aa: CASSPSWRIYEQYF
cdr3_nt: TGTGCCAGCAGCCCTTCATGGAGGATCTACGAGCAGTACTTC

clone_size: NA
v_call: TRBV24-1
d_call: TRBD2
j_call: TRBJ2-2
cdr3_aa: CATINTFSGNYNTGELFF
cdr3_nt: TGTGCCACCATAAATACGTTTAGCGGGAACTACAACACCGGGGAGCTGTTTTTT

clone_size: many
v_call: TRBV27
d_call: TRBD1
j_call: TRBJ1-2
cdr3_aa: CASSWDRDSYIGYTF
cdr3_nt: TGTGCCAGCAGTTGGGACAGGGATTCTTATATCGGCTACACCTTC

clone_size: many
v_call: TRBV12-3/TRBV12-4
d_call: NA
j_call: TRBJ1-1
cdr3_aa: CASSRRGGEAFF
cdr3_nt: TGTGCCAGCAGCCGACGGGGCGGTGAAGCTTTCTTT

clone_size: few
v_call: TRBV27
d_call: TRBD2
j_call: TRBJ2-2
cdr3_aa: CASSSTSGRFGELFF
cdr3_nt: TGTGCCAGCAGTTCGACTAGCGGGAGATTCGGGGAGCTGTTTTTT

clone_size: NA
v_call: TRBV7-7
d_call: NA
j_call: TRBJ2-3
cdr3_aa: CASSRDRHSTDTQYF
cdr3_nt: TGTGCTAGCAGCCGGGACCGCCATAGCACAGATACGCAGTATTTT

clone_size: many
v_call: TRBV24-1
d_call: TRBD1
j_call: TRBJ1-5
cdr3_aa: CATSCTTGLRSTKNQPQHF
cdr3_nt: TGTGCCACCAGTTGCACGACAGGGTTAAGGTCTACAAAAAATCAGCCCCAGCATTTT

clone_size: NA
v_call: TRBV24-1
d_call: NA
j_call: TRBJ2-3
cdr3_aa: CATSDYGTDTQYF
cdr3_nt: TGTGCCACCAGTGATTACGGCACAGATACGCAGTATTTT

clone_size: few
v_call: TRBV29-1
d_call: NA
j_call: TRBJ1-1
cdr3_aa: CSVVGGVTGTEAFF
cdr3_nt: TGCAGCGTTGTAGGGGGAGTAACGGGCACTGAAGCTTTCTTT

clone_size: many
v_call: TRBV30
d_call: NA
j_call: TRBJ1-1
cdr3_aa: CATDIAMAEAFF
cdr3_nt: TGTGCCACAGACATCGCGATGGCTGAAGCTTTCTTT

clone_size: many
v_call: TRBV27
d_call: TRBD1
j_call: TRBJ2-7
cdr3_aa: CASSWDRVNYEQYF
cdr3_nt: TGTGCCAGCAGCTGGGACAGGGTCAACTACGAGCAGTACTTC

clone_size: many
v_call: TRBV7-2
d_call: NA
j_call: TRBJ1-1
cdr3_aa: CASSLLEGTEAFF
cdr3_nt: TGTGCCAGCAGCCTCCTGGAGGGCACTGAAGCTTTCTTT

clone_size: NA
v_call: TRBV7-9
d_call: NA
j_call: TRBJ1-4
cdr3_aa: CASSARGTNEKLFF
cdr3_nt: TGTGCCAGCAGCGCAAGGGGAACTAATGAAAAACTGTTTTTT

clone_size: NA
v_call: TRBV18
d_call: NA
j_call: TRBJ2-6
cdr3_aa: CASSPVGHSGANVLTF
cdr3_nt: TGTGCCAGCTCACCGGTAGGCCACTCTGGGGCCAACGTCCTGACTTTC

clone_size: many
v_call: TRBV4-3
d_call: NA
j_call: TRBJ2-3
cdr3_aa: CASSQDSRGTSTDTQYF
cdr3_nt: TGCGCCAGCAGCCAAGATTCCCGGGGCACTAGCACAGATACGCAGTATTTT

clone_size: few
v_call: TRBV7-2
d_call: NA
j_call: TRBJ2-6
cdr3_aa: CASSLVQGSGANVLTF
cdr3_nt: TGTGCCAGCAGCTTAGTTCAGGGCTCTGGGGCCAACGTCCTGACTTTC

clone_size: NA
v_call: TRBV5-1
d_call: NA
j_call: TRBJ2-3
cdr3_aa: CASSLADPADTQYF
cdr3_nt: TGCGCCAGCAGCTTGGCAGATCCCGCAGATACGCAGTATTTT

clone_size: many
v_call: TRBV11-2
d_call: NA
j_call: TRBJ2-2
cdr3_aa: CASSFRQTGTGELFF
cdr3_nt: TGTGCCAGCAGCTTCAGGCAGACTGGCACCGGGGAGCTGTTTTTT

clone_size: NA
v_call: TRBV7-9
d_call: TRBD2
j_call: TRBJ2-5
cdr3_aa: CASSFQAGALTQYF
cdr3_nt: TGTGCCAGCAGCTTCCAAGCGGGAGCTTTGACCCAGTACTTC

clone_size: few
v_call: TRBV4-2
d_call: TRBD1
j_call: TRBJ1-1
cdr3_aa: CASSHWDRETEAFF
cdr3_nt: TGTGCCAGCAGCCATTGGGACAGGGAAACTGAAGCTTTCTTT

clone_size: few
v_call: TRBV30
d_call: TRBD1
j_call: TRBJ2-1
cdr3_aa: CAWSSGTGVYNEQFF
cdr3_nt: TGTGCCTGGAGTTCCGGGACAGGGGTCTACAATGAGCAGTTCTTC

clone_size: few
v_call: TRBV27
d_call: TRBD2
j_call: TRBJ2-5
cdr3_aa: CASSLSSGAYQETQYF
cdr3_nt: TGTGCCAGCAGTTTATCGAGCGGGGCGTACCAAGAGACCCAGTACTTC

clone_size: NA
v_call: TRBV5-1
d_call: TRBD1
j_call: TRBJ1-1
cdr3_aa: CASSPKVGTANTEAFF
cdr3_nt: TGCGCCAGCAGCCCCAAGGTCGGGACAGCGAACACTGAAGCTTTCTTT

clone_size: NA
v_call: TRBV12-3/TRBV12-4
d_call: TRBD1
j_call: TRBJ1-5
cdr3_aa: CASSLRQGRSQPQHF
cdr3_nt: TGTGCCAGCAGTCTTCGACAGGGGCGTAGTCAGCCCCAGCATTTT

clone_size: many
v_call: TRBV4-3
d_call: NA
j_call: TRBJ2-6
cdr3_aa: CASSQESGGANVLTF
cdr3_nt: TGCGCCAGCAGCCAAGAGTCCGGGGGGGCCAACGTCCTGACTTTC

clone_size: NA
v_call: TRBV7-9
d_call: NA
j_call: TRBJ2-7
cdr3_aa: CASSLTAPTSSYEQYF
cdr3_nt: TGTGCCAGCAGCTTAACGGCCCCAACCTCCTCCTACGAGCAGTACTTC

clone_size: few
v_call: TRBV9
d_call: TRBD2
j_call: TRBJ2-3
cdr3_aa: CASSVGAGADTQYF
cdr3_nt: TGTGCCAGCAGCGTAGGAGCGGGGGCTGATACGCAGTATTTT

clone_size: many
v_call: TRBV7-2
d_call: NA
j_call: TRBJ2-5
cdr3_aa: CASSPRGQETQYF
cdr3_nt: TGTGCCAGCAGCCCCAGGGGACAAGAGACCCAGTACTTC

clone_size: many
v_call: TRBV7-9
d_call: TRBD1
j_call: TRBJ2-1
cdr3_aa: CASSYGDRYNEQFF
cdr3_nt: TGTGCCAGCAGCTACGGGGACAGATACAATGAGCAGTTCTTC

clone_size: many
v_call: TRBV12-3/TRBV12-4
d_call: NA
j_call: TRBJ2-1
cdr3_aa: CASSPRRGLYNEQFF
cdr3_nt: TGTGCCAGCAGTCCCAGGCGGGGGCTATACAATGAGCAGTTCTTC

clone_size: NA
v_call: TRBV20-1
d_call: NA
j_call: TRBJ1-1
cdr3_aa: CSARSGAANTEAFF
cdr3_nt: TGCAGTGCTAGATCGGGGGCCGCGAACACTGAAGCTTTCTTT

clone_size: many
v_call: TRBV6-2/TRBV6-3
d_call: NA
j_call: TRBJ1-4
cdr3_aa: CASSYLGEHEKLFF
cdr3_nt: TGTGCCAGCAGTTACTTGGGGGAGCATGAAAAACTGTTTTTT

clone_size: NA
v_call: TRBV5-4
d_call: NA
j_call: TRBJ1-2
cdr3_aa: CASSPPAGVDGYTF
cdr3_nt: TGTGCCAGCAGCCCCCCGGCAGGGGTCGATGGCTACACCTTC

clone_size: few
v_call: TRBV6-5
d_call: NA
j_call: TRBJ1-1
cdr3_aa: CASSQGGYTEAFF
cdr3_nt: TGTGCCAGCAGTCAGGGAGGGTACACTGAAGCTTTCTTT

clone_size: many
v_call: TRBV7-2
d_call: NA
j_call: TRBJ2-7
cdr3_aa: CASSQPQGLGLYF
cdr3_nt: TGTGCCAGCAGCCAACCACAAGGACTCGGCCTGTACTTC

clone_size: NA
v_call: TRBV20-1
d_call: TRBD2
j_call: TRBJ2-1
cdr3_aa: CSARLTSASGSGFF
cdr3_nt: TGCAGTGCTAGACTGACTAGCGCCTCTGGATCGGGGTTCTTC

clone_size: few
v_call: TRBV7-2
d_call: NA
j_call: TRBJ1-1
cdr3_aa: CASSGRVNTEAFF
cdr3_nt: TGTGCCAGTTCGGGACGGGTGAACACTGAAGCTTTCTTT

clone_size: NA
v_call: TRBV12-3/TRBV12-4
d_call: TRBD1
j_call: TRBJ2-7
cdr3_aa: CASSFWTGPYEQYF
cdr3_nt: TGTGCCAGCAGTTTTTGGACAGGGCCGTACGAGCAGTACTTC

clone_size: many
v_call: TRBV6-5
d_call: TRBD1
j_call: TRBJ1-4
cdr3_aa: CASSTDRGNEKLFF
cdr3_nt: TGTGCCAGCTCGACCGACAGGGGGAATGAAAAACTGTTTTTT